This T cell receptor (beta chain) was sequenced in a study of T cells in narcolepsy. Assay used: immunoSEQ multiplex PCR; TCRdb lists only in-frame clones, some missing. The table lists 27,000 or so clones, around 86% of them singletons, with 1.1% in the top ten. V lost 7 bases to trimming and J lost 7 bases; unmatched junction nucleotides: 12. There are 14 residues in the CDR3. From germline, CDR1 is MNHNS and CDR2 SASEGT. This clonotype originated in a human donor with narcolepsy. The source material was CD45RA- memory CD4+ T cells from PBMCs. The chain carries TRBV6-1 and TRBJ2-5, with 7 bases matching TRBD2. The CDR3 region has the DNA TGTGCCAGCAAAGAGGGAGGGGTCGTTCCGACCCAGTACTTC. The encoded protein is CASKEGGVVPTQYF.